This T cell receptor (beta chain) was sequenced during a study of T cell changes during pregnancy in multiple sclerosis. Method: immunoSEQ multiplex PCR; TCRdb's copy keeps in-frame clones and lacks some. The sample has some 48,000 clones, roughly 96% seen once. This TCR derives from a female donor with multiple sclerosis, enrolled in a pregnancy study. Sequenced here: peripheral blood, sampled in the second trimester of pregnancy.

For the CDR3, the DNA is TGCAGCGTTGTTACAGGGCGCCGGCTCGAGCAGTACTTC. This gives the protein CSVVTGRRLEQYF. J is TRBJ2-7 and V is TRBV29-1; a weak D match, TRBD1 (6 bases). CDR1 and CDR2 (germline): SQVTM, ANQGSEA. This CDR3 contains 13 residues. V lost 4 bases, J lost 6 bases, and 16 bases lay in between.